The 13 T cell receptor beta chains below come from one sample, sequenced in a study of blood T cell repertoires in COVID-19. Profiling relied on immunoSEQ multiplex PCR, and the TCRdb table lists in-frame clones only, not all of them. The sample has approximately 58,000 clones, about 93% seen once. The sample taken for sequencing was peripheral blood. The receptor source for this set is a woman of 80 years or more with active COVID-19.

The J gene is TRBJ1-5, the V gene TRBV4-2; 7 bases align to TRBD1. CDR3 length: 15 residues. The junction had 10 bases not matched to a gene; V was cut back by 6 bases and J by 5 bases. Germline CDR1 LGHNA, CDR2 YNFKEQ. The CDR3 coding sequence is TGTGCCAGCAGTCGGACAGGTAGAGAGGATCAGCCCCAGCATTTT. This gives the protein CASSRTGREDQPQHF.

This clone showed up just once. The rearrangement uses TRBV6-1 and TRBJ2-7, with TRBD2 matching over 7 bases. The V gene end was trimmed by 1 base and the J gene end by 2 bases; junction bases not matched to a gene: 5. The CDR3 runs to 15 residues. CDR1 is MNHNS and CDR2 is SASEGT in the germline V gene. DNA of the CDR3: TGTGCCAGCAGTGAAGATGCGGCGGGGGCCTACGAGCAGTACTTC. As protein: CASSEDAAGAYEQYF.

This chain links TRBV28 with TRBJ1-4; 7 bases align to TRBD1. The CDR3 is made up of 15 amino acids. The V gene's germline CDR1 is MDHEN and CDR2 SYDVKM. The junction had 8 bases not matched to a gene; V was cut back by 2 bases and J by 8 bases. The CDR3 here is CASSLMRGPPEKLFF. CDR3 bases: TGTGCCAGCAGTTTAATGAGGGGGCCCCCCGAAAAACTGTTTTTT.

The V call is TRBV7-2, the J call TRBJ2-2; D remains ambiguous. Trimming pared 1 base from V and 8 bases from J, leaving 14 bases between. The CDR3 has 15 residues. CDR1 SGHTA and CDR2 FQGNSA come from the germline V gene. The CDR3 is CASSLDPTSGGELFF. The DNA of the CDR3 is TGTGCCAGCAGCTTAGACCCTACCTCGGGTGGGGAGCTGTTTTTT.

The V call is TRBV7-9, the J call TRBJ2-1, with a possible D match to TRBD1 (5 bases). In germline, CDR1 is SEHNR, CDR2 FQNEAQ (reference sequence). The CDR3 has 17 amino acids. The ends were cut back, 1 base at V and 7 bases at J, with 20 bases in the middle. The CDR3 coding sequence is TGTGCCAGCAGCTTAGAACAGGCTGTCCTCTCGCGGAATGAGCAGTTCTTC. Protein: CASSLEQAVLSRNEQFF.

This chain links TRBV7-2 with TRBJ1-5, with D possibly TRBD1 on 6 matching bases. Germline V gene lookup returns CDR1 SGHTA and CDR2 FQGNSA. CDR3 size: 15 residues. V was trimmed by 5 bases and J by 1 base, leaving 12 bases between them. The DNA for the CDR3 is TGTGCCAGCAGCCCACTCCAGGGGAGCAATCAGCCCCAGCATTTT. Residues: CASSPLQGSNQPQHF.

The V and J genes are TRBV6-5 and TRBJ2-7; D possibly corresponds to TRBD1 (5 bases). The germline CDR1 and CDR2 sequences are MNHEY and SVGAGI. The CDR3 covers 14 residues. Trimming removed 7 bases from V and 6 bases from J, with 19 bases in between. CDR3 region: CASTLGHSVGEQYF. CDR3 DNA sequence: TGTGCCAGCACCCTGGGGCACTCGGTAGGCGAGCAGTACTTC.

This chain links TRBV21-1 with TRBJ1-3; the listed D gene, TRBD1, was not tested against the DNA. TRBV21-1 is given as a pseudogene. The CDR3 covers 14 residues. The CDR3 coding sequence is TGTGCCAGCAGCAACCCAGACTCTGGAAACACCATATATTTT. This translates into CASSNPDSGNTIYF.

The chain combines TRBV5-1 with TRBJ1-4; D gene ambiguous. CDR1 is SGHRS and CDR2 is YFSETQ in the germline V gene. The CDR3 spans 11 residues. Trimming stripped 1 base from V and 12 bases from J, with 7 bases between. CDR3 nucleotides: TGCGCCAGCAGCTTGCACGGGGAACTGTTTTTT. This sequence encodes CASSLHGELFF.

The chain links TRBV10-3 to TRBJ1-3, with TRBD1 matching over 7 bases. V gave up 2 bases and J gave up 8 bases; unmatched junction bases: 9. Germline V CDR1 and CDR2: ENHRY, SYGVKD. The CDR3 length is 15 residues. The CDR3 nucleotides read TGTGCCATCAGTGAGACTACAGGGGAGAGGGACACCATATATTTT. Translating gives CAISETTGERDTIYF.

Here the CDR3 reads CASSPRFYNEQFF. The CDR3 DNA sequence: TGTGCCAGCAGCCCTAGGTTTTACAATGAGCAGTTCTTC. The V and J genes are TRBV7-2 and TRBJ2-1; D is unclear. The V gene lost 5 bases and the J gene lost 4 bases, with 9 bases spanning the gap. This CDR3 contains 13 residues. CDR1 and CDR2 from the germline V gene are SGHTA and FQGNSA. The full variable domain, in which reference TRBV7-2 and TRBJ2-1 provide the parts outside the CDR3, is GAGVSQSPSNKVTEKGKDVELRCDPISGHTALYWYRQSLGQGLEFLIYFQGNSAPDKSGLPSDRFSAERTGGSVSTLTIQRTQQEDSAVYLCASSPRFYNEQFFGPGTRLTVL.

The count of this clone is one. The V call is TRBV19, the J call TRBJ1-5; 9 bases are a match to TRBD1. J lost 3 bases, V lost 7 bases, and 7 bases had no gene match. Per the germline V gene, CDR1 is LNHDA and CDR2 is SQIVND (reference sequence). This CDR3 spans 15 amino acids. DNA for the CDR3: TGTGCCAGTAACCTACAGGGGGCCATCAATCAGCCCCAGCATTTT. As protein: CASNLQGAINQPQHF.

The chain uses TRBV3-1 (or the pseudogene TRBV3-2) and TRBJ1-1; the D gene is possibly TRBD1 (5 bases). V was cut by 1 base and J by 1 base, with 7 bases left in between. This CDR3 contains 14 residues. Germline V gene sequence: CDR1 LGHDT, CDR2 YNNKEL (reference sequence). The CDR3 coding sequence is TGTGCCAGCAGCCAAGTTGGGGCGAACACTGAAGCTTTCTTT. This sequence encodes CASSQVGANTEAFF.